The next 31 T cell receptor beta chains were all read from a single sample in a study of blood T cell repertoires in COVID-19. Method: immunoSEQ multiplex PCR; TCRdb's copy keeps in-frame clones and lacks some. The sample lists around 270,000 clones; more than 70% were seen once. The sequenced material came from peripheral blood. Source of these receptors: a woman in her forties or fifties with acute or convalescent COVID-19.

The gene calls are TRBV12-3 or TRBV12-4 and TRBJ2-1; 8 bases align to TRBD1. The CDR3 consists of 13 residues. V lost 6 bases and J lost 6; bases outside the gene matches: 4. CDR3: CASSNDRGNEQFF. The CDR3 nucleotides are TGTGCCAGCAGCAATGACAGGGGCAATGAGCAGTTCTTC.

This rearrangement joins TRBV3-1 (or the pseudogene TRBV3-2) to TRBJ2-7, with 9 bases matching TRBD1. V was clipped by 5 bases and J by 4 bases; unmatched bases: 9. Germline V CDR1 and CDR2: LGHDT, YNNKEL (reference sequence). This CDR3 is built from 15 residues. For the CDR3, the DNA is TGTGCCAGCAGCGAGCCCGGGACAGGGTTTTACGAGCAGTACTTC. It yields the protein CASSEPGTGFYEQYF.

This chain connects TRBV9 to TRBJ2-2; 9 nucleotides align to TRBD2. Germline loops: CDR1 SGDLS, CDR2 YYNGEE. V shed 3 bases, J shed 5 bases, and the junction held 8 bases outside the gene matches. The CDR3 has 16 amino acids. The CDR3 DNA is TGTGCCAGCAGCGACAGGGGTAGCGGGAGAACCGGGGAGCTGTTTTTT. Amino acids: CASSDRGSGRTGELFF.

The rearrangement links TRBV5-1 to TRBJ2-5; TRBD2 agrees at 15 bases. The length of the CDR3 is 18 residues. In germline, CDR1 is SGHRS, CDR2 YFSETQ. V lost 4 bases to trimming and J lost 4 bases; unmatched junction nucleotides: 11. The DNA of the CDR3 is TGCGCCAGCAGCCACGGACTAGCGGGAGGGCCAGTAGGAGAGACCCAGTACTTC. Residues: CASSHGLAGGPVGETQYF. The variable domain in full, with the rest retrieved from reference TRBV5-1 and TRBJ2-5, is KAGVTQTPRYLIKTRGQQVTLSCSPISGHRSVSWYQQTPGQGLQFLFEYFSETQRNKGNFPGRFSGRQFSNSRSEMNVSTLELGDSALYLCASSHGLAGGPVGETQYFGPGTRLLVL.

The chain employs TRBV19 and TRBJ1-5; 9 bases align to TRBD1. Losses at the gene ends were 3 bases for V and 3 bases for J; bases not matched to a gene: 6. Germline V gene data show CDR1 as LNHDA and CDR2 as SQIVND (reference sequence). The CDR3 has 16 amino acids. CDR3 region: CASSIGGQGYNQPQHF. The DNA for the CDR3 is TGTGCCAGTAGTATCGGAGGACAGGGGTACAATCAGCCCCAGCATTTT.

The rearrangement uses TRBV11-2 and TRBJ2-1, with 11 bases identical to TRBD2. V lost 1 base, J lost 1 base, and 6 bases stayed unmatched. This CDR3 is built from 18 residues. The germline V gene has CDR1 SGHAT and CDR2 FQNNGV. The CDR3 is CASSLGGASGRSYNEQFF. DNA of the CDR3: TGTGCCAGCAGCTTAGGGGGGGCTAGCGGGAGGTCCTACAATGAGCAGTTCTTC.

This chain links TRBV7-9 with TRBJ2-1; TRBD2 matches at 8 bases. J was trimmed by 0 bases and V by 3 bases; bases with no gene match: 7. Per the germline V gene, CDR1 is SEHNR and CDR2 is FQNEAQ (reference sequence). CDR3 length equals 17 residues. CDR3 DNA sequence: TGTGCCAGCAGCTTTTTGTCACTAGCGGCCTCCTACAATGAGCAGTTCTTC. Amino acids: CASSFLSLAASYNEQFF.

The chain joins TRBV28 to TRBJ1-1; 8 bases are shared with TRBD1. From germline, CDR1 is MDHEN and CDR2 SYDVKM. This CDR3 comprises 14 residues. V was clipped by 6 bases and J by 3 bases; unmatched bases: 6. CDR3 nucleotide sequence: TGTGCCAGCAGCCGACAGGGGTGGTACACTGAAGCTTTCTTT. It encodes CASSRQGWYTEAFF.

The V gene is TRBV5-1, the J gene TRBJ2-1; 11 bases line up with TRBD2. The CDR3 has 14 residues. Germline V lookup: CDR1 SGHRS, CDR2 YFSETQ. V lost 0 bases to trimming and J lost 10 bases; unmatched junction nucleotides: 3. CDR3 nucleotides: TGCGCCAGCAGCTTGGTACTAGCGGGAGTCGAGCAGTTCTTC. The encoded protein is CASSLVLAGVEQFF.

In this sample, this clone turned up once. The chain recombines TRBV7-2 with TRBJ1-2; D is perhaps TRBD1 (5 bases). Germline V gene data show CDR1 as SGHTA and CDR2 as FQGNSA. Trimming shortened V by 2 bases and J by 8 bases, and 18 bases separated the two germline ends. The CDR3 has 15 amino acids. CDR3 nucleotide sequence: TGTGCCAGCAGCTTATCTGTCGTGGGGCCGGAGGGCTACACCTTC. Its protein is CASSLSVVGPEGYTF.

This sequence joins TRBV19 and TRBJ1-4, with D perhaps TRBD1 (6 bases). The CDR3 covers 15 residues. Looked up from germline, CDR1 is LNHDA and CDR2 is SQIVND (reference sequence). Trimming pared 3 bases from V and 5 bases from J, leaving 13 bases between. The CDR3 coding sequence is TGTGCCAGTAGTATTCCGGACAGAGGGAATGAAAAACTGTTTTTT. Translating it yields CASSIPDRGNEKLFF. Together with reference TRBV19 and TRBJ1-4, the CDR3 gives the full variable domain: DGGITQSPKYLFRKEGQNVTLSCEQNLNHDAMYWYRQDPGQGLRLIYYSQIVNDFQKGDIAEGYSVSREKKESFPLTVTSAQKNPTAFYLCASSIPDRGNEKLFFGSGTQLSVL.

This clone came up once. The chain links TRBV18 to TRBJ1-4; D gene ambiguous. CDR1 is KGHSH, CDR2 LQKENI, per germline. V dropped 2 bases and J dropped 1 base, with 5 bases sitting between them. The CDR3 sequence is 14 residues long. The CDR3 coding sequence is TGTGCCAGCTCACCAACTAGAACTAATGAAAAACTGTTTTTT. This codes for CASSPTRTNEKLFF.

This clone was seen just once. The CDR3, as DNA: TGTGCCAGCAGCGTCAGGCAGGGGGGAACTGAAGCTTTCTTT. Translating it yields CASSVRQGGTEAFF. The V call is TRBV9, the J call TRBJ1-1; the match to TRBD1 covers 7 bases. Per the germline V gene, CDR1 is SGDLS and CDR2 is YYNGEE. The CDR3 runs to 14 residues. Unmatched junction bases numbered 6, after V lost 2 bases and J lost 5 bases.

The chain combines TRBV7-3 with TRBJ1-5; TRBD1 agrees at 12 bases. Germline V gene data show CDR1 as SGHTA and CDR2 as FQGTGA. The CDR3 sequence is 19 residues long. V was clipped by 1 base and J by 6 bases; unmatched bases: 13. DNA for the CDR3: TGTGCCAGCAGCTTAAATTCCTGGGACAGGGGGCTATTTCGTCAGCCCCAGCATTTT. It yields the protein CASSLNSWDRGLFRQPQHF.

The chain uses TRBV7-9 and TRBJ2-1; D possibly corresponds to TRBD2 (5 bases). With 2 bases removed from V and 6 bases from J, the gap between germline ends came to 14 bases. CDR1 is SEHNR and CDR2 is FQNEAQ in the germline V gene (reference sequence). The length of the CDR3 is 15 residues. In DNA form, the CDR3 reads TGTGCCAGCAGCTTAAGGCTGGGAGAAGGCAATGAGCAGTTCTTC. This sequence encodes CASSLRLGEGNEQFF.

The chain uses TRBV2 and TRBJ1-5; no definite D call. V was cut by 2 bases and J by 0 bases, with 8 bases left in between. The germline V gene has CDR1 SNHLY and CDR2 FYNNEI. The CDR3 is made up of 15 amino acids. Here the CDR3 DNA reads TGTGCCAGCAGTGAACAGGCTTATAGCAATCAGCCCCAGCATTTT. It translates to CASSEQAYSNQPQHF.

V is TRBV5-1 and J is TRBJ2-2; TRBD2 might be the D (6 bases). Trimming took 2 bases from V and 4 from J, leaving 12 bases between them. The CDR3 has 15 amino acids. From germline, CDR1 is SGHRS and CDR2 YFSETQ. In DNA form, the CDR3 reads TGCGCCAGCAGCTTTAGCGGCAGAGCCACCGGGGAGCTGTTTTTT. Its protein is CASSFSGRATGELFF. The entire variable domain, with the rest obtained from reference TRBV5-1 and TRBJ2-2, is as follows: KAGVTQTPRYLIKTRGQQVTLSCSPISGHRSVSWYQQTPGQGLQFLFEYFSETQRNKGNFPGRFSGRQFSNSRSEMNVSTLELGDSALYLCASSFSGRATGELFFGEGSRLTVL.

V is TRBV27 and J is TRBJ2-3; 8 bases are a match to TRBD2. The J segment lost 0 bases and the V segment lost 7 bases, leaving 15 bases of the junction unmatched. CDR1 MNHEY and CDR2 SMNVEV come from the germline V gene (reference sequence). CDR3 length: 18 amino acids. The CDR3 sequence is CASMPGLGIPGSTDTQYF. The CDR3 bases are TGTGCCAGCATGCCGGGACTAGGGATTCCCGGGAGCACAGATACGCAGTATTTT.

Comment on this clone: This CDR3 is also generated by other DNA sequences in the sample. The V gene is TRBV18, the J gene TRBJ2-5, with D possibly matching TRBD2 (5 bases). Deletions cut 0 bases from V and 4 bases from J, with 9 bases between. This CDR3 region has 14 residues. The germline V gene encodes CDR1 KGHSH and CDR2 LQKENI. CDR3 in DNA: TGTGCCAGCTCACCACCCGTGGGGAGAGAGACCCAGTACTTC. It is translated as CASSPPVGRETQYF.

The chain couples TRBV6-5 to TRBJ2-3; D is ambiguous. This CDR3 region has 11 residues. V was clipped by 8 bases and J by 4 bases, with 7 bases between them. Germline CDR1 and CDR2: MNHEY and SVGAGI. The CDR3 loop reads CASSGADTQYF. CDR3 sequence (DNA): TGTGCCAGCTCGGGTGCAGATACGCAGTATTTT.

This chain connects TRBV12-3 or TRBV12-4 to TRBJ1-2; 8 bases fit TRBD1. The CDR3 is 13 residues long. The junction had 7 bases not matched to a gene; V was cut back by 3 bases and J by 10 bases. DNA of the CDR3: TGTGCCAGCAGTTTCGGGACAGGTCGGGTCTACACCTTC. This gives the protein CASSFGTGRVYTF.

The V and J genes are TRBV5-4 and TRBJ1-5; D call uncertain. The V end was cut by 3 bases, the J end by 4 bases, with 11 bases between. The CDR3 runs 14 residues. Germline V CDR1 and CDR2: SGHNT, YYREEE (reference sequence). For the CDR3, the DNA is TGTGCCAGCAGCTCAGGTACAGAAAATCAGCCCCAGCATTTT. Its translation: CASSSGTENQPQHF.

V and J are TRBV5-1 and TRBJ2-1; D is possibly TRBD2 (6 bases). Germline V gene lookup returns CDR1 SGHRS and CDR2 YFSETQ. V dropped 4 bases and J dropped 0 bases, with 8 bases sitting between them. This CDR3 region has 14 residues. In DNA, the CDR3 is TGCGCCAGCAGCAGGGACTTCTCCTACAATGAGCAGTTCTTC. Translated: CASSRDFSYNEQFF.

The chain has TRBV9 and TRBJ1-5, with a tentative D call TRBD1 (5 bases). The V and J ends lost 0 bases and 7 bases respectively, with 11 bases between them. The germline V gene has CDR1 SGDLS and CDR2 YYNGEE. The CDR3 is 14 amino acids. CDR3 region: CASSVAGWGQPQHF. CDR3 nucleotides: TGTGCCAGCAGCGTAGCAGGGTGGGGCCAGCCCCAGCATTTT. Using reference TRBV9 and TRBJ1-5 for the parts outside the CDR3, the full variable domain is DSGVTQTPKHLITATGQRVTLRCSPRSGDLSVYWYQQSLDQGLQFLIQYYNGEERAKGNILERFSAQQFPDLHSELNLSSLELGDSALYFCASSVAGWGQPQHFGDGTRLSIL.

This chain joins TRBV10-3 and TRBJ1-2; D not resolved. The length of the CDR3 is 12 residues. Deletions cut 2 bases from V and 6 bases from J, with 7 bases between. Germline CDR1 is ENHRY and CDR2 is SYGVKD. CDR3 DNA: TGTGCCATCAGTGAGCAGGCCGATGGCTACACCTTC. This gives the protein CAISEQADGYTF.

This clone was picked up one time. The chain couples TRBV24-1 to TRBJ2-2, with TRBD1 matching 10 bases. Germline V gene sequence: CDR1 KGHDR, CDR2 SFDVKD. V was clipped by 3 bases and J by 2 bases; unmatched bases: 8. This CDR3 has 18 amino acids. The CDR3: CATSDPPGTGDNTGELFF. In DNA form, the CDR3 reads TGTGCCACCAGTGATCCCCCCGGGACAGGGGACAACACCGGGGAGCTGTTTTTT.

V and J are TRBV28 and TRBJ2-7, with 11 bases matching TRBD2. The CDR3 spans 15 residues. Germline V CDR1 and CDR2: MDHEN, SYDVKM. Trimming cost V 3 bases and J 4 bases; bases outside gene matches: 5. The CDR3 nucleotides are TGTGCCAGCAGTTTTACTAGCGGGAGTGTTTACGAGCAGTACTTC. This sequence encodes CASSFTSGSVYEQYF.

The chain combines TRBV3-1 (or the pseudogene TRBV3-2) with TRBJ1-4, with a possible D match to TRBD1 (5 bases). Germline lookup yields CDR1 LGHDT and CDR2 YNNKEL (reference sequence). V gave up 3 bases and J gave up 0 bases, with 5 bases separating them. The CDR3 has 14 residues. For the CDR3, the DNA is TGTGCCAGCAGCCAGACAGCAACTAATGAAAAACTGTTTTTT. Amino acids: CASSQTATNEKLFF.

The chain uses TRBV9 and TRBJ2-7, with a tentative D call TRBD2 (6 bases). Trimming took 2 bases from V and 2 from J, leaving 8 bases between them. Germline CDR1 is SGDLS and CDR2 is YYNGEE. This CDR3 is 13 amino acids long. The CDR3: CASSVGLTYEQYF. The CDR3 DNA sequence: TGTGCCAGCAGCGTGGGACTGACCTACGAGCAGTACTTC.

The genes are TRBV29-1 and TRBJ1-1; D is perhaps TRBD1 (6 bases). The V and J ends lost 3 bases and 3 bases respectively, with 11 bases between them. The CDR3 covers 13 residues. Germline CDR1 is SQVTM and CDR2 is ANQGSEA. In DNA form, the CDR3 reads TGCAGCGTTGAGAGGGGGAGGGACACTGAAGCTTTCTTT. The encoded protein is CSVERGRDTEAFF. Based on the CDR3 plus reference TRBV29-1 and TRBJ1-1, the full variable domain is SAVISQKPSRDICQRGTSLTIQCQVDSQVTMMFWYRQQPGQSLTLIATANQGSEATYESGFVIDKFPISRPNLTFSTLTVSNMSPEDSSIYLCSVERGRDTEAFFGQGTRLTVV.

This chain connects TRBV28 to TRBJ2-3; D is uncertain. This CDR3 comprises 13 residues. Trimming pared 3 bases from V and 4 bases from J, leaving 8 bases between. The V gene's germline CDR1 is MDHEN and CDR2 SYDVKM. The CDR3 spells CASSFSSADTQYF. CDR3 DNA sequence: TGTGCCAGCAGTTTTTCATCGGCAGATACGCAGTATTTT.